The 28 T cell receptor beta chains below come from one sample, sequenced in a study of cytomegalovirus exposure and HLA in healthy donors. 60 Vbeta and 13 Jbeta primers were used in PCR. Only in-frame clones appear in the TCRdb table, and some are missing; sequencing was by immunoSEQ multiplex PCR. The repertoire includes fewer than 250,000 clones, 77% of them detected once, and 2.1% sits in the top ten. The sample consisted of PBMCs. These receptors were taken from a woman in her 30s in good health and CMV-seropositive.

The rearrangement links TRBV2 to TRBJ2-7; possible D gene TRBD2, 6 bases. Germline CDR1 is SNHLY and CDR2 is FYNNEI. There are 13 residues in the CDR3. V lost 7 bases, J lost 2 bases, and 12 bases lay in between. The CDR3 DNA reads TGTGCCAGCATTGCGGGACTTACCTACGAGCAGTACTTC. This sequence encodes CASIAGLTYEQYF.

This chain links TRBV7-9 with TRBJ1-1, with 7 bases fitting TRBD1. V lost 5 bases and J lost 4; bases outside the gene matches: 10. CDR3 size: 15 residues. Germline values: CDR1 SEHNR, CDR2 FQNEAQ (reference sequence). In DNA form, the CDR3 reads TGTGCCAGCAGCCCCTTACAGGGGATGGGCACTGAAGCTTTCTTT. Translating it yields CASSPLQGMGTEAFF.

V is TRBV6-4 and J is TRBJ1-6, with D possibly being TRBD1 (6 bases). CDR1 is MRHNA and CDR2 is SNTAGT in the germline V gene. Trimming pared 3 bases from V and 9 bases from J, leaving 15 bases between. The CDR3 has 15 residues. As DNA, the CDR3 is TGTGCCAGCAGTGAACTCCGAGGGGGAGCTTCACCCCTCCACTTT. Translating gives CASSELRGGASPLHF.

This chain uses TRBV28 with TRBJ1-2; D is unresolved. Germline CDR1 is MDHEN and CDR2 is SYDVKM. Deletions cut 8 bases from V and 0 bases from J, with 10 bases between. CDR3 size: 13 residues. CDR3 amino acids: CASWGGTNYGYTF. The CDR3 region has the DNA TGTGCCAGCTGGGGAGGGACTAACTATGGCTACACCTTC.

This chain connects TRBV5-1 to TRBJ1-4, with D unresolved. The CDR3 contains 15 residues. Germline loops: CDR1 SGHRS, CDR2 YFSETQ. V dropped 1 base and J dropped 0 bases, with 7 bases sitting between them. CDR3 sequence: CASSLYSSTNEKLFF. CDR3 bases: TGCGCCAGCAGCTTGTACAGCTCAACTAATGAAAAACTGTTTTTT.

This clone was detected a few times. The chain recombines TRBV6-6 with TRBJ1-2; 8 nucleotides line up with TRBD1. Germline CDR1 reads MNHNY; CDR2 reads SVGAGI (reference sequence). The CDR3 has 14 residues. Germline trimming cut 2 bases from V and 6 bases from J; bases unmatched to any gene: 5. The CDR3 DNA sequence: TGTGCCAGCAGTTACGGGGGACAGGCAAATGGCTACACCTTC. Its protein product is CASSYGGQANGYTF.

This chain connects TRBV7-9 to TRBJ2-3, with TRBD1 matching over 9 bases. Germline V gene data show CDR1 as SEHNR and CDR2 as FQNEAQ (reference sequence). CDR3 size: 13 residues. V shed 4 bases and J 5 bases; nucleotides not matched to a gene: 1. As DNA, the CDR3 is TGTGCCAGCAGCTCGACAGGGGGAGATACGCAGTATTTT. Its protein is CASSSTGGDTQYF.

The genes are TRBV7-9 and TRBJ2-1; TRBD1 aligns across 7 bases. The CDR3 has 15 residues. J lost 2 bases, V lost 3 bases, and 4 bases had no gene match. Germline assignment: CDR1 SEHNR and CDR2 FQNEAQ (reference sequence). In DNA form, the CDR3 reads TGTGCCAGCAGCTTCGGGCAGGGGGCCTACAATGAGCAGTTCTTC. This encodes CASSFGQGAYNEQFF.

This chain connects TRBV18 to TRBJ2-3; TRBD1 might be the D (6 bases). Trimming pared 4 bases from V and 0 bases from J, leaving 11 bases between. In germline, CDR1 is KGHSH, CDR2 LQKENI. The CDR3 loop spans 15 amino acids. Written as DNA, the CDR3 is TGTGCCAGCTCACTCAGGGGTACTAGCACAGATACGCAGTATTTT. Its translation: CASSLRGTSTDTQYF.

The chain couples TRBV11-1 to TRBJ1-1; maybe TRBD1 (6 bases). CDR1 is SGHAT and CDR2 is FQDESV in the germline V gene (reference sequence). V shed 5 bases and J shed 4 bases, with 17 bases lying between them. CDR3 length: 15 residues. Written as DNA, the CDR3 is TGTGCCAGCAGCCTAACCCCGACAGGAATCACTGAAGCTTTCTTT. It encodes CASSLTPTGITEAFF.

V is TRBV4-2 and J is TRBJ1-5, with D unclear. The length of the CDR3 is 13 residues. Germline-derived CDR1 and CDR2 are LGHNA and YNFKEQ. Trimming pared 4 bases from V and 5 bases from J, leaving 9 bases between. The chain's CDR3 is CASSLLIYQPQHF. CDR3 DNA sequence: TGTGCCAGCAGCCTGTTAATTTATCAGCCCCAGCATTTT.

This chain uses TRBV27 with TRBJ2-3, with D possibly being TRBD1 (6 bases). V was trimmed by 6 bases and J by 2 bases, leaving 18 bases between them. CDR3 length equals 16 residues. Germline V gives CDR1 MNHEY, CDR2 SMNVEV (reference sequence). CDR3 sequence (DNA): TGTGCCAGCAGCCCTACCTCAGGGGAATTCACAGATACGCAGTATTTT. Amino acids: CASSPTSGEFTDTQYF.

Only one count was recorded for this clone. The V and J genes are TRBV9 and TRBJ2-7, with D perhaps matching TRBD2 (6 bases). V shed 0 bases and J shed 1 base, with 20 bases lying between them. This CDR3 spans 18 amino acids. Per the germline V gene, CDR1 is SGDLS and CDR2 is YYNGEE. The CDR3 here is CASSVGGNTAGWSYEQYF. The CDR3 DNA reads TGTGCCAGCAGCGTAGGGGGGAATACGGCGGGATGGTCCTACGAGCAGTACTTC.

Remarks on this clone: One junction end does not reproduce the germline sequence, and a read error may be involved. J is TRBJ2-7 and V is TRBV7-7, with TRBD1 identical over 8 bases. This CDR3 region has 13 residues. The germline gives CDR1 SSHAT, CDR2 FNYEAQ (reference sequence). CDR3 amino acids: CASSLGQGLEQYF. The CDR3 coding sequence is TGTGCTAGCAGCTTAGGACAGGGTTTGGAGCAGTACTTC. Supplemented by reference TRBV7-7 and TRBJ2-7, the full variable domain reads GAGVSQSPRYKVTKRGQDVTLRCDPISSHATLYWYQQALGQGPEFLTYFNYEAQPDKSGLPSDRFSAERPEGSISTLTIQRTEQRDSAMYRCASSLGQGLEQYFGPGTRLTVT.

A single count supports this clone. The chain couples TRBV19 to TRBJ1-5, with 7 nucleotides matching TRBD1. The V and J ends lost 7 bases and 11 bases, in that order; junction bases with no gene match: 14. This CDR3 spans 14 amino acids. Per the germline V gene, CDR1 is LNHDA and CDR2 is SQIVND (reference sequence). The CDR3 reads CASINRGQGGAQHF. The CDR3 DNA is TGTGCCAGTATTAACAGGGGCCAGGGTGGGGCCCAGCATTTT. Looking up the rest from reference TRBV19 and TRBJ1-5 gives the full variable domain: DGGITQSPKYLFRKEGQNVTLSCEQNLNHDAMYWYRQDPGQGLRLIYYSQIVNDFQKGDIAEGYSVSREKKESFPLTVTSAQKNPTAFYLCASINRGQGGAQHFGDGTRLSIL.

V and J are TRBV2 and TRBJ1-1; possibly TRBD1 for D (5 bases). Germline values: CDR1 SNHLY, CDR2 FYNNEI. Trimming removed 8 bases from V and 6 bases from J, with 10 bases in between. CDR3 length: 11 amino acids. CDR3 nucleotide sequence: TGTGCCAGCCGGTTGGGGCCTGAAGCTTTCTTT. Encoded protein: CASRLGPEAFF. Full variable domain (outside the CDR3, taken from reference TRBV2 and TRBJ1-1): EPEVTQTPSHQVTQMGQEVILRCVPISNHLYFYWYRQILGQKVEFLVSFYNNEISEKSEIFDDQFSVERPDGSNFTLKIRSTKLEDSAMYFCASRLGPEAFFGQGTRLTVV.

The sample holds a few counts of this clone. V is TRBV6-1 and J is TRBJ2-3, with TRBD2 as a possible D gene (5 bases). Germline V CDR1 and CDR2: MNHNS, SASEGT. The V end lost 11 bases, the J end lost 4 bases, and 16 bases lay between the germline ends. The CDR3 sequence is 13 residues long. The CDR3 loop reads CACGLHGADTQYF. CDR3 DNA: TGTGCCTGCGGGCTCCATGGGGCAGATACGCAGTATTTT.

This chain connects TRBV10-3 to TRBJ2-5; 7 bases are a match to TRBD1. CDR3 size: 12 residues. V lost 10 bases to trimming and J lost 2 bases; unmatched junction nucleotides: 4. In germline, CDR1 is ENHRY, CDR2 SYGVKD. CDR3 in DNA: TGTGCCACTGGACAGGAACAAGAGACCCAGTACTTC. Translating it yields CATGQEQETQYF.

This clone was seen a handful of times. The chain is built from TRBV5-1 and TRBJ2-3; maybe TRBD2 (6 bases). Trimming took 5 bases from V and 0 from J, leaving 7 bases between them. Germline V lookup: CDR1 SGHRS, CDR2 YFSETQ. The CDR3 is made up of 13 amino acids. This CDR3 reads CASRSGSTDTQYF. DNA of the CDR3: TGCGCCAGCAGGAGCGGGAGCACAGATACGCAGTATTTT.

The chain links TRBV28 to TRBJ1-4; D possibly corresponds to TRBD1 (5 bases). The CDR3 extends over 13 amino acids. The germline V and J ends were trimmed by 2 bases and 6 bases, with 7 bases remaining between them. CDR1 and CDR2 from the germline V gene are MDHEN and SYDVKM. CDR3 protein: CASSLGRDEKLFF. The CDR3 nucleotides read TGTGCCAGCAGTTTAGGCAGGGATGAAAAACTGTTTTTT.

J is TRBJ2-1 and V is TRBV14; TRBD2 agrees at 9 bases. CDR1 SGHDN and CDR2 FVKESK come from the germline V gene. The CDR3 length is 16 residues. V lost 4 bases, J lost 7 bases, and 11 bases stayed unmatched. The CDR3 sequence: CASSRTGGTSLNEQFF. As DNA, the CDR3 is TGTGCCAGCAGCCGAACCGGGGGGACTAGCCTTAATGAGCAGTTCTTC.

This chain links TRBV5-1 with TRBJ2-7; TRBD1 aligns across 9 bases. The germline V gene has CDR1 SGHRS and CDR2 YFSETQ. The trim removed 1 base at V and 5 bases at J, leaving 10 bases unmatched. The CDR3 is 16 residues long. CDR3 sequence: CASSLTPGQGANEQYF. The CDR3 nucleotides read TGCGCCAGCAGCTTGACCCCGGGACAGGGAGCTAACGAGCAGTACTTC.

This sequence joins TRBV5-6 and TRBJ2-5, with 8 bases fitting TRBD1. This CDR3 is 17 amino acids long. With V trimmed by 3 bases and J by 2 bases, 12 bases remained unmatched. Germline loops: CDR1 SGHDT, CDR2 YYEEEE. CDR3 sequence: CASSSLQGTGIQETQYF. The CDR3 bases are TGTGCCAGCAGCTCCCTCCAGGGGACAGGAATACAAGAGACCCAGTACTTC.

This sequence joins TRBV6-6 and TRBJ1-2, with 7 bases fitting TRBD1. Germline CDR1 is MNHNY and CDR2 is SVGAGI (reference sequence). Unmatched junction bases numbered 13, after V lost 6 bases and J lost 6 bases. The CDR3 is made up of 15 amino acids. The CDR3 sequence: CASSRDRADGDGYTF. The CDR3, as DNA: TGTGCCAGCAGCCGCGACAGGGCCGACGGAGATGGCTACACCTTC.

In DNA, the CDR3 is TGCGCCAGCAGCCCCCCCGGCGGGACAGGGCAAGAGACCCAGTACTTC. Its protein is CASSPPGGTGQETQYF. The rearrangement joins TRBV4-1 to TRBJ2-5, with 9 bases lining up with TRBD1. Unmatched junction bases numbered 8, after V lost 4 bases and J lost 2 bases. The CDR3 is 16 amino acids. From germline, CDR1 is MGHRA and CDR2 YSYEKL.

CDR3 DNA: TGTGCCAGCAGCCTCATAGGACTCGCGCACGTCCTGACTTTC. It is translated as CASSLIGLAHVLTF. The chain employs TRBV28 and TRBJ2-6; a possible D gene is TRBD2 (5 bases). The CDR3 has 14 residues. The V end was cut by 6 bases, the J end by 11 bases, with 17 bases between. CDR1 and CDR2 from the germline V gene are MDHEN and SYDVKM.

The chain is built from TRBV2 and TRBJ1-2, with D hard to call. Trimming cost V 6 bases and J 2 bases, with 13 bases left between them. Germline loops: CDR1 SNHLY, CDR2 FYNNEI. This CDR3 spans 14 amino acids. CDR3 in amino acids: CASRNSRLNYGYTF. In DNA, the CDR3 is TGTGCCAGCAGAAACAGCAGATTGAACTATGGCTACACCTTC.

The rearrangement joins TRBV7-8 to TRBJ1-5; no reliable D call. V dropped 5 bases and J dropped 6 bases, with 11 bases sitting between them. The CDR3 sequence is 13 residues long. Germline V gives CDR1 SGHVS, CDR2 FQNEAQ. Written as DNA, the CDR3 is TGTGCCAGCAGCATCACTAGAAGTCAGCCCCAGCATTTT. It is translated as CASSITRSQPQHF.